The 31 T cell receptor beta chains given below trace back to one sample, sequenced in a study of CD8+CD57+ T cells in acquired aplastic anemia. Genomic DNA was employed as the template in profiling TCR beta VDJ and CDR3. TCRdb redid the calling of the reads with MiXCR, one entry per CDR3 protein. Seen here are about 110,000 distinct CDR3 sequences, around 50% observed once, and the top ten hold around a third. The sample comprised sorted CD4+, CD8+, or CD8+CD57+ T cells (not recorded which) from PBMCs. The receptors shown here come from a human donor in good health, serving as a control.

There are a few counts of this clonotype. CDR3 sequence: CATSRDLGQGGNTIYF. The CDR3 coding sequence is TGTGCCACCAGCAGAGATCTCGGACAGGGTGGAAACACCATATATTTT. The genes are TRBV15 and TRBJ1-3; the match to TRBD1 covers 8 bases. J lost 3 bases, V lost 0 bases, and 4 bases had no gene match. CDR1 is LNHNV and CDR2 is YYDKDF in the germline V gene (reference sequence). The CDR3 has 16 residues.

This clonotype is a singleton in its sample. The chain is built from TRBV2 and TRBJ1-4; D is possibly TRBD1 (5 bases). The germline gives CDR1 SNHLY, CDR2 FYNNEI. The CDR3 runs to 11 residues. Trimming cost V 8 bases and J 12 bases, with 13 bases left between them. In nucleotides, the CDR3 is TGTGCCAGCGCGGGGACGGTTGAACTGTTTTTT. It is translated as CASAGTVELFF.

The chain employs TRBV2 and TRBJ2-7; D is ambiguous. The length of the CDR3 is 12 residues. Germline CDR1 reads SNHLY; CDR2 reads FYNNEI. Trimming removed 4 bases at V and 0 bases at J, with 4 bases between. The CDR3 loop reads CASSGNSYEQYF. CDR3 nucleotides: TGTGCCAGCAGTGGAAACTCCTACGAGCAGTACTTC.

The V gene is TRBV7-7, the J gene TRBJ2-5, with D perhaps TRBD2 (5 bases). Trimming left V 5 bases short and J 5 bases short, with 12 bases between. The CDR3 contains 13 residues. Germline CDR1 and CDR2: SSHAT and FNYEAQ (reference sequence). CDR3 in DNA: TGTGCCAGCAGCAGCACTAGTTACGAGACCCAGTACTTC. This translates into CASSSTSYETQYF.

This chain uses TRBV10-1 with TRBJ2-3, with D hard to call. The V gene's germline CDR1 is WNHNN and CDR2 SYGVQD (reference sequence). CDR3 length equals 12 residues. Trimming stripped 4 bases from V and 2 bases from J, with 4 bases between. Here the CDR3 DNA reads TGCGCCAGCAGTGGGACCACAGATACGCAGTATTTT. It yields the protein CASSGTTDTQYF.

This sequence joins TRBV5-1 and TRBJ2-3; 10 bases are shared with TRBD2. This CDR3 region has 14 residues. CDR1 is SGHRS and CDR2 is YFSETQ in the germline V gene. The V gene end was trimmed by 5 bases and the J gene end by 2 bases; junction bases not matched to a gene: 2. CDR3 coding DNA: TGCGCCAGCAGGCTAGCGGGGGTCACAGATACGCAGTATTTT. It yields the protein CASRLAGVTDTQYF.

The chain is built from TRBV14 and TRBJ1-2, with D maybe TRBD1 (5 bases). V was clipped by 8 bases and J by 12 bases, with 13 bases between them. The CDR3 is 10 amino acids. The germline V gene has CDR1 SGHDN and CDR2 FVKESK. CDR3: CASRGSGNTF. The CDR3, as DNA: TGTGCCAGCCGGGGGTCTGGAAACACCTTC.

The chain joins TRBV19 to TRBJ1-4, with D uncertain. Germline V gene lookup returns CDR1 LNHDA and CDR2 SQIVND (reference sequence). The length of the CDR3 is 14 residues. The ends were cut back, 6 bases at V and 3 bases at J, with 11 bases in the middle. The CDR3 DNA follows: TGTGCCAGTAGGCAGAGAGGGCCTAATGAAAAACTGTTTTTT. It codes for CASRQRGPNEKLFF.

This clonotype occurred many times. The CDR3 sequence: CASSFSRHGGYTF. The CDR3 nucleotides read TGTGCCAGCAGCTTTTCCAGGCACGGAGGCTACACCTTC. The V and J genes are TRBV7-2 and TRBJ1-2; D is unresolved. Trimming cost V 3 bases and J 8 bases, with 13 bases left between them. This CDR3 is built from 13 residues. CDR1 SGHTA and CDR2 FQGNSA come from the germline V gene.

Ten or more counts support this clonotype. V usage is TRBV5-5 and J usage is TRBJ1-4; D gene unclear. Deletions cut 1 base from V and 0 bases from J, with 10 bases between. This CDR3 has 16 amino acids. CDR1 is SGHKS and CDR2 is YYEKEE in the germline V gene (reference sequence). The CDR3 loop reads CASSLPGGPTNEKLFF. The CDR3, as DNA: TGTGCCAGCAGCTTGCCTGGCGGGCCAACTAATGAAAAACTGTTTTTT.

Ten or more counts support this clonotype. The V and J genes are TRBV19 and TRBJ1-5; D is perhaps TRBD1 (5 bases). CDR1 and CDR2 from the germline V gene are LNHDA and SQIVND (reference sequence). CDR3 length: 14 residues. V shed 6 bases and J shed 5 bases, with 14 bases lying between them. CDR3 sequence: CASRKAGGDQPQHF. For the CDR3, the DNA is TGTGCCAGTAGAAAGGCGGGGGGGGATCAGCCCCAGCATTTT.

The chain has TRBV6-1 and TRBJ2-1; D possibly corresponds to TRBD2 (7 bases). Trimming left V 6 bases short and J 6 bases short, with 12 bases between. The CDR3 runs to 13 residues. Germline V gene lookup returns CDR1 MNHNS and CDR2 SASEGT. The CDR3 spells CASRAGQLNEQFF. The CDR3 region has the DNA TGTGCCAGCAGAGCGGGACAACTCAATGAGCAGTTCTTC.

This clonotype appeared a few times. J is TRBJ1-2 and V is TRBV20-1; the D gene is possibly TRBD1 (6 bases). V lost 0 bases to trimming and J lost 10 bases, with 12 bases between them. From germline, CDR1 is DFQATT and CDR2 SNEGSKA (reference sequence). The CDR3 extends over 12 amino acids. CDR3 region: CSARDQGRDYTF. CDR3 DNA sequence: TGCAGTGCTAGAGATCAGGGGAGGGACTACACCTTC.

The V call is TRBV29-1, the J call TRBJ2-3, with D perhaps matching TRBD1 or TRBD2 (5 bases each). This CDR3 has 16 residues. Germline values: CDR1 SQVTM, CDR2 ANQGSEA. V lost 5 bases, J lost 2 bases, and 20 bases lay in between. In nucleotides, the CDR3 is TGCAGCGTTCCCGACAGTTGGCGGGCTTTCACAGATACGCAGTATTTT. Translating gives CSVPDSWRAFTDTQYF.

With regard to this clonotype: An end of the junction differs from the germline gene, which may be a read error. The chain carries TRBV5-3 and TRBJ2-1; D remains ambiguous. TRBV5-3 is reported as an ORF; its role is uncertain. The CDR3 runs 11 residues. Written as DNA, the CDR3 is TGTGCCAGCAGCTCAATGGATGAGCAGTTCTTC. It translates to CASSSMDEQFF.

This clonotype occurred many times. The CDR3, as DNA: TGCGCCAGCAGCCTCCGGGACACGAGCTCCTATAATTCACCCCTCCACTTT. Translating it yields CASSLRDTSSYNSPLHF. V usage is TRBV4-1 and J usage is TRBJ1-6, with a possible D match to TRBD1 (6 bases). Germline V gene lookup returns CDR1 MGHRA and CDR2 YSYEKL. The CDR3 totals 17 residues. V lost 4 bases and J 0 bases, leaving 13 bases between the germline ends.

The rearrangement links TRBV20-1 to TRBJ1-2; a possible D gene is TRBD1 (5 bases). V was pared by 5 bases and J by 2 bases, with 12 bases between. Germline CDR1 reads DFQATT; CDR2 reads SNEGSKA (reference sequence). The CDR3 is 13 residues long. In DNA, the CDR3 is TGCAGTGCTCTCGGGACGGGCAACTATGGCTACACCTTC. Protein product: CSALGTGNYGYTF.

The genes are TRBV24-1 and TRBJ2-2; tentative D call: TRBD2 (6 bases). Germline V CDR1 and CDR2: KGHDR, SFDVKD. V was pared by 4 bases and J by 7 bases, with 15 bases between. There are 15 residues in the CDR3. The CDR3 nucleotides read TGTGCCACCAGTGACCGGGACTGGGCTAGCGGGGAGCTGTTTTTT. Its translation is CATSDRDWASGELFF.

This clonotype was picked up many times. V and J are TRBV5-5 and TRBJ2-7, with D tentatively TRBD1 (7 bases). This CDR3 has 16 residues. The germline V gene has CDR1 SGHKS and CDR2 YYEKEE (reference sequence). Between the trimmed V and J ends, which lost 0 bases and 2 bases, there was a span of 15 bases. The CDR3 DNA is TGTGCCAGCAGCTTGGCCCGGGGGCAGGGGGCCTACGAGCAGTACTTC. This sequence encodes CASSLARGQGAYEQYF.

The chain has TRBV10-3 and TRBJ1-2; unclear D gene. Germline CDR1 reads ENHRY; CDR2 reads SYGVKD. This CDR3 is built from 14 residues. With 0 bases removed from V and 4 bases from J, the gap between germline ends came to 9 bases. Here the CDR3 DNA reads TGTGCCATCAGTGAGTCTCAGGAAAGCTATGGCTACACCTTC. Its protein product is CAISESQESYGYTF.

Many counts were recorded for this clonotype. The V gene is TRBV7-9, the J gene TRBJ2-7; D might be TRBD1 or TRBD2, each matching 5 bases. V lost 8 bases, J lost 6 bases, and 20 bases lay in between. CDR1 is SEHNR, CDR2 FQNEAQ, per germline (reference sequence). The CDR3 runs 14 residues. This chain's CDR3 is CASGTEANRGEQYF. In DNA form, the CDR3 reads TGTGCCAGCGGGACCGAGGCTAACCGGGGCGAGCAGTACTTC.

The chain combines TRBV10-2 with TRBJ2-7, with D uncertain. The germline gives CDR1 WSHSY, CDR2 SAAADI. The V and J ends lost 6 bases and 0 bases respectively, with 12 bases between them. The length of the CDR3 is 14 residues. The DNA for the CDR3 is TGCGCCAGCAGCCCCGACTCAGGCTCCTACGAGCAGTACTTC. It specifies CASSPDSGSYEQYF.

This chain connects TRBV10-1 to TRBJ1-6; the match to TRBD1 covers 7 bases. This CDR3 has 16 amino acids. With 4 bases clipped from V and 7 bases from J, the junction kept 10 bases outside the gene matches. From germline, CDR1 is WNHNN and CDR2 SYGVQD (reference sequence). In nucleotides, the CDR3 is TGCGCCAGCAGTGGCCCGGGACAGAAATTGAATTCACCCCTCCACTTT. Its protein product is CASSGPGQKLNSPLHF.

The chain is built from TRBV7-4 and TRBJ2-5, with D perhaps being TRBD1 or TRBD2 (5 bases each). The CDR3 runs 13 residues. V gave up 5 bases and J gave up 5 bases, with 12 bases separating them. The V gene's germline CDR1 is SGHVT and CDR2 SQSDAQ. The chain's CDR3 is CASSLGGTETQYF. As DNA, the CDR3 is TGTGCCAGCAGCCTCGGTGGGACGGAGACCCAGTACTTC.

This clonotype was seen many times. The chain's CDR3 is CAISEVQGESDEQFF. The CDR3 DNA sequence: TGTGCCATCAGTGAAGTTCAGGGAGAATCGGATGAGCAGTTCTTC. This chain uses TRBV10-3 with TRBJ2-1; D might be TRBD1 or TRBD2, each matching 5 bases. The CDR3 sequence is 15 residues long. Germline CDR1 ENHRY, CDR2 SYGVKD. V dropped 3 bases and J dropped 8 bases, with 17 bases sitting between them.

The chain links TRBV9 to TRBJ2-7; 10 bases fit TRBD2. Trimming at V came to 4 bases and at J to 2 bases, leaving 6 bases not matched to a gene. The germline CDR1 and CDR2 sequences are SGDLS and YYNGEE. The CDR3 contains 15 residues. CDR3 in amino acids: CASSPRLAGTYEQYF. As DNA, the CDR3 is TGTGCCAGCAGCCCAAGACTAGCGGGTACCTACGAGCAGTACTTC.

This clonotype has at least ten counts. J is TRBJ1-5 and V is TRBV9; perhaps TRBD1 as D (5 bases). The CDR3 contains 15 residues. CDR1 and CDR2 from the germline V gene are SGDLS and YYNGEE. Between the trimmed V and J ends, which lost 3 bases and 5 bases, there was a span of 15 bases. This CDR3 reads CASSASGAQDQPQHF. As DNA, the CDR3 is TGTGCCAGCAGCGCCTCCGGGGCCCAGGATCAGCCCCAGCATTTT.

The CDR3 coding sequence is TGTGCCTGTAGATCTGGTCTGGGGAACACTGAAGCTTTCTTT. It is translated as CACRSGLGNTEAFF. This sequence joins TRBV7-8 and TRBJ1-1; D uncertain. CDR3 length: 14 residues. The ends were cut back, 11 bases at V and 1 base at J, with 17 bases in the middle. Germline CDR1 reads SGHVS; CDR2 reads FQNEAQ.

This clonotype has ten or more counts. The chain combines TRBV27 with TRBJ1-6; a weak D match, TRBD1 (5 bases). Per germline, CDR1 MNHEY and CDR2 SMNVEV (reference sequence). Trimming stripped 3 bases from V and 3 bases from J, with 15 bases between. The CDR3 spans 17 residues. CDR3 residues: CASSFGAHGDYNSPLHF. The CDR3 DNA reads as TGTGCCAGCAGTTTCGGGGCCCATGGGGACTATAATTCACCCCTCCACTTT.

As concerns this clonotype: No conserved phenylalanine or tryptophan ends this CDR3, so it is likely a read error. This chain joins TRBV20-1 and TRBJ2-7, with unresolved D. The CDR3 runs to 13 residues. V lost 3 bases to trimming and J lost 2 bases, with 11 bases between them. Germline V gene sequence: CDR1 DFQATT, CDR2 SNEGSKA (reference sequence). The DNA of the CDR3 is TGCAGTGCTAGCCATCCCCACCCCTACGAGCAGTACCTC. Protein sequence: CSASHPHPYEQYL.

This clonotype was detected many times. The genes are TRBV11-1 and TRBJ2-7; 8 bases agree with TRBD1. CDR1 and CDR2 from the germline V gene are SGHAT and FQDESV (reference sequence). The ends lost 3 bases at V and 3 bases at J; junction bases unmatched: 4. The CDR3 is made up of 14 amino acids. In nucleotides, the CDR3 is TGTGCCAGCAGCTTCGGGACAGGCGACTACGAGCAGTACTTC. It yields the protein CASSFGTGDYEQYF.